This T cell receptor beta chain came from a study of blood T cell repertoires in COVID-19. Study as a whole: Acute-phase and convalescent COVID-19 samples originated in the United States, Italy and Spain. The analysed material was cDNA or gDNA that came from T cells, B-cell-depleted T cells, or PBMCs.

In the original workflow: From reference gene primer amplification, estimates of nucleated cell counts were derived. TCRdb's copy holds only in-frame clones and misses some; the assay was immunoSEQ multiplex PCR. The V and J calls and clone size come from that table; D and trimming were worked out from the DNA. The sample shows approximately 200,000 clones, about 87% of them seen only once. The V segment lost 6 bases and the J segment 2 bases; nucleotides outside the gene matches: 4. This CDR3 contains 14 residues. Looked up from germline, CDR1 is SEHNR and CDR2 is FQNEAQ (reference sequence). The chain is built from TRBV7-9 and TRBJ2-1, with 7 positions matching TRBD2. This clonotype originated in a man between 65 and 85 years old with acute or convalescent COVID-19. Input material: peripheral blood. CDR3 sequence reads: CASRSSGTYNEQFF. For the CDR3, the DNA is TGTGCCAGCAGATCTAGCGGAACCTACAATGAGCAGTTCTTC.